The next 20 T cell receptor beta chains were all read from a single sample in a study of T cell clonality in common variable immunodeficiency. The protocol was immunoSEQ multiplex PCR, while the TCRdb copy is restricted to in-frame clones and leaves out a portion. This sample has over 35,000 clones, each found more than once. Sample: peripheral blood mononuclear cells. These receptors were collected from a person between 18 and 75 years old in good health.

This clone was counted at least ten times. The CDR3 extends 3 residues past the end of the read, so its final part is completed from the germline J gene. V and J are TRBV20-1 and TRBJ2-2; TRBD1 might be the D (6 bases). Germline lookup yields CDR1 DFQATT and CDR2 SNEGSKA (reference sequence). Trimming left V 6 bases short and J 5 bases short, with 16 bases between. The CDR3 runs to 14 residues. The CDR3 bases that were read are TGCAGTGCGCGAGCCGGGACACAGACCGGGGAG. Translation gives CSARAGTQTGE. The whole CDR3 sequence is CSARAGTQTGELFF.

This clone was seen ten or more times. The CDR3 extends 3 residues past the end of the read, so its final part is completed from the germline J gene. The chain combines TRBV3-1 (or the pseudogene TRBV3-2) with TRBJ2-5; a possible D gene is TRBD1 (6 bases). Trimming stripped 0 bases from V and 5 bases from J, with 16 bases between. Per germline, CDR1 LGHDT and CDR2 YNNKEL (reference sequence). The CDR3 extends over 16 amino acids. CDR3 DNA, as far as it was read: TGTGCCAGCAGCCAAGATCCGGCAGGGGTTGGGGAGACC. Its translation: CASSQDPAGVGET. The CDR3 reads in full as CASSQDPAGVGETQYF.

This clone has ten or more counts. The CDR3 end falls 3 residues outside the read, so it is completed with the germline J gene. This chain connects TRBV7-6 to TRBJ2-3, with 7 bases identical to TRBD2. Losses at the gene ends were 2 bases for V and 5 bases for J; bases not matched to a gene: 7. CDR1 is SGHVS, CDR2 FNYEAQ, per germline. This CDR3 is 15 amino acids long. CDR3: CASSLRGGSGDTQYF. CDR3 bases read: TGTGCCAGCAGCTTACGCGGGGGATCAGGAGATACG.

The sample holds many counts of this clone. The read terminates 3 residues ahead of where the CDR3 ends, so the germline J gene completes it. The rearrangement joins TRBV30 to TRBJ1-4; D uncertain. V lost 1 base and J 5 bases, leaving 5 bases between the germline ends. CDR1 is GTSNPN and CDR2 is SVGIG in the germline V gene (reference sequence). CDR3 size: 12 residues. The covered CDR3 bases are TGTGCCTGGAGTGCCCTAAATGAAAAA. Translated: CAWSALNEK. The full CDR3 protein reads CAWSALNEKLFF.

This clone was observed at least ten times. The read finishes 3 residues shy of the CDR3 end, and the germline J gene is used to complete it. The V gene is TRBV16, the J gene TRBJ1-5; D is uncertain. The V and J ends lost 0 bases and 4 bases respectively, with 10 bases between them. CDR3 length: 15 residues. Germline-derived CDR1 and CDR2 are KGHSY and FQNENV. CDR3 region: CASSQSRAVNQPQHF. The sequenced part of the CDR3 DNA is TGTGCCAGCAGCCAATCGCGGGCAGTAAATCAGCCC.

This clone was counted at least ten times. The read falls 3 residues short of the CDR3 end, and the missing part is taken from the germline J gene. This chain connects TRBV27 to TRBJ1-5; 10 bases map to TRBD1. The V segment lost 2 bases and the J segment 5 bases; nucleotides outside the gene matches: 0. This CDR3 comprises 14 residues. Germline CDR1 reads MNHEY; CDR2 reads SMNVEV (reference sequence). The CDR3 sequence: CASSLGTGDQPQHF. CDR3 DNA, as far as it was read: TGTGCCAGCAGTTTAGGGACAGGGGATCAGCCC.

Of note for this clone: The read ends 3 residues shy of where the CDR3 ends; the end is completed using the germline J gene. The V and J genes are TRBV29-1 and TRBJ2-1; D is possibly TRBD2 (6 bases). The V gene's germline CDR1 is SQVTM and CDR2 ANQGSEA. The CDR3 contains 15 residues. V was clipped by 6 bases and J by 6 bases, with 21 bases between them. The CDR3 bases that were read are TGCAGCGTCCCCTGGAGGGCAGCAGGTATCAATGAG. Translated: CSVPWRAAGINE. The CDR3 in full is CSVPWRAAGINEQFF.

This clone was detected many times. The read ends 3 residues early relative to the CDR3; the germline J gene fills the gap. This sequence joins TRBV20-1 and TRBJ2-3; 9 positions agree with TRBD2. CDR3 length: 18 residues. Germline CDR1 reads DFQATT; CDR2 reads SNEGSKA (reference sequence). The V and J ends lost 6 bases and 1 base, in that order; junction bases with no gene match: 17. The covered CDR3 bases are TGCAGTGCGCCCCAGACGGCGGGAGGGCCAATCGGCACAGATACG. Amino acids: CSAPQTAGGPIGTDT. The entire CDR3 protein is CSAPQTAGGPIGTDTQYF.

This clone occurred many times. Sequencing ends 3 residues short of the CDR3 end; the germline J gene provides the rest. The rearrangement joins TRBV30 to TRBJ2-7; D not certain. This CDR3 contains 13 residues. CDR1 is GTSNPN and CDR2 is SVGIG in the germline V gene (reference sequence). The ends were cut back, 2 bases at V and 3 bases at J, with 11 bases in the middle. The CDR3 reads CAWSPVRHYEQYF. Partial CDR3 DNA: TGTGCCTGGAGTCCAGTCCGTCACTACGAG.

This clone has more than one count but fewer than ten. The observed sequence ends 3 residues before the CDR3 terminus, with the missing tail filled in from the germline J gene. V gene TRBV20-1 combines with J gene TRBJ1-1; the D gene is possibly TRBD1 (5 bases). Looked up from germline, CDR1 is DFQATT and CDR2 is SNEGSKA (reference sequence). The CDR3 loop spans 16 amino acids. The V gene lost 5 bases and the J gene lost 5 bases, with 24 bases spanning the gap. This CDR3 reads CSAPRVGLGASTEAFF. Partial CDR3 DNA: TGCAGTGCTCCGCGCGTGGGATTAGGGGCAAGTACTGAA.

Many counts were recorded for this clone. Read coverage stops 3 residues before the CDR3 terminus; the germline J gene supplies the remainder. The V call is TRBV19, the J call TRBJ1-1; TRBD1 is a possible D gene (5 bases). Trimming removed 6 bases at V and 1 base at J, with 18 bases between. The CDR3 is 16 residues long. CDR1 and CDR2 (germline): LNHDA, SQIVND (reference sequence). The CDR3 DNA, read in part, is TGTGCCAGTAGGTATTCGGGGACTACAGGGAACACTGAA. It yields the protein CASRYSGTTGNTE. The whole CDR3 sequence is CASRYSGTTGNTEAFF.

This clone was observed at least ten times. The CDR3 end falls 3 residues outside the read, so it is completed with the germline J gene. This chain connects TRBV19 to TRBJ2-3; D is perhaps TRBD1 (6 bases). The CDR3 is made up of 16 amino acids. CDR1 is LNHDA and CDR2 is SQIVND in the germline V gene (reference sequence). The germline V and J ends were trimmed by 3 bases and 1 base, with 14 bases remaining between them. CDR3 DNA, as far as it was read: TGTGCCAGTAGTATCGCCCGGGACACCGGCACAGATACG. Translating it yields CASSIARDTGTDT. The complete CDR3 sequence is CASSIARDTGTDTQYF.

This clone was seen at least ten times. Sequencing ends 3 residues short of the CDR3 end; the germline J gene provides the rest. The chain links TRBV20-1 to TRBJ1-2; 8 bases line up with TRBD1. V trimming: 1 base; J trimming: 2 bases; junction bases outside the gene matches: 15. CDR3 length equals 18 residues. Germline V gene sequence: CDR1 DFQATT, CDR2 SNEGSKA (reference sequence). The part of the CDR3 DNA that was read is TGCAGTGCTAGAGGGCGTCCGGGACAGGCCAGACCGAACTATGGC. It yields the protein CSARGRPGQARPNYG. The full CDR3 is CSARGRPGQARPNYGYTF.

This clone was seen repeatedly, ten times or more. The CDR3 extends 3 residues past the end of the read, so its final part is completed from the germline J gene. The chain combines TRBV29-1 with TRBJ2-1; 8 nucleotides match TRBD2. Germline CDR1 SQVTM, CDR2 ANQGSEA. The CDR3 length is 17 residues. Unmatched junction bases numbered 16, after V lost 4 bases and J lost 5 bases. The CDR3 here is CSVARLVLAGRHNEQFF. Incomplete CDR3 DNA: TGCAGCGTTGCCCGTTTGGTGCTAGCGGGTCGACACAATGAG.

The table lists this clone with many counts. The covered CDR3 bases are TGCAGTGCTGGTAGGACTAGCGATTACGAG. The encoded protein is CSAGRTSDYE. The whole CDR3 sequence reads CSAGRTSDYEQYF. The chain has TRBV20-1 and TRBJ2-7; 9 bases map to TRBD2. The read ends 3 residues early relative to the CDR3; the germline J gene fills the gap. Germline V gene sequence: CDR1 DFQATT, CDR2 SNEGSKA (reference sequence). This CDR3 spans 13 amino acids. V lost 5 bases to trimming and J lost 4 bases; unmatched junction nucleotides: 6.

This clone was found many times. The DNA read from the CDR3 is TGTGCCAGCAGCCCTCGAGGAGGGGTC. As protein: CASSPRGGV. The whole CDR3 reads CASSPRGGVLTF. This chain links TRBV14 with TRBJ2-6, with D perhaps TRBD2 (6 bases). The CDR3 extends 3 residues past the end of the read, so its final part is completed from the germline J gene. Germline CDR1 and CDR2: SGHDN and FVKESK. The CDR3 sequence is 12 residues long.

This clone occurred many times. The sequenced fragment ends 3 residues before the CDR3 boundary, so the rest is inferred from the germline J gene. V usage is TRBV19 and J usage is TRBJ1-5, with D possibly TRBD1 on 5 matching bases. CDR3 size: 13 residues. Germline loops: CDR1 LNHDA, CDR2 SQIVND (reference sequence). The germline V and J ends were trimmed by 3 bases and 4 bases, with 7 bases remaining between them. This CDR3 reads CASSMQGNQPQHF. The covered CDR3 bases are TGTGCCAGTAGTATGCAGGGTAATCAGCCC. The full variable domain, in which reference TRBV19 and TRBJ1-5 provide the parts outside the CDR3, is DGGITQSPKYLFRKEGQNVTLSCEQNLNHDAMYWYRQDPGQGLRLIYYSQIVNDFQKGDIAEGYSVSREKKESFPLTVTSAQKNPTAFYLCASSMQGNQPQHFGDGTRLSIL.

This clone was recorded many times. The sequenced fragment ends 3 residues before the CDR3 boundary, so the rest is inferred from the germline J gene. J is TRBJ1-5 and V is TRBV6-1; D is perhaps TRBD1 (5 bases). This CDR3 contains 14 residues. V was cut by 3 bases and J by 5 bases, with 11 bases left in between. The germline gives CDR1 MNHNS, CDR2 SASEGT. The part of the CDR3 DNA that was read is TGTGCCAGCAGTGATTGGCGGGGGTATCAGCCC. Its translation is CASSDWRGYQP. From start to end, the CDR3 is CASSDWRGYQPQHF.

This clone was detected ten times or more. The CDR3 extends 3 residues past the end of the read, so its final part is completed from the germline J gene. The gene calls are TRBV7-3 and TRBJ2-5; 9 bases agree with TRBD1. The V gene end was trimmed by 5 bases and the J gene end by 5 bases; junction bases not matched to a gene: 6. In germline, CDR1 is SGHTA, CDR2 FQGTGA. The CDR3 length is 14 residues. The covered CDR3 bases are TGTGCCAGCAGCCCCAGCGACAGGGGGGAGACC. This translates into CASSPSDRGET. The full CDR3 reads CASSPSDRGETQYF.

This clone appeared many times. The read stops 3 residues short of the end of the CDR3; the missing end is completed from the germline J gene. The chain is built from TRBV5-4 and TRBJ1-1; the match to TRBD1 covers 7 bases. The V gene's germline CDR1 is SGHNT and CDR2 YYREEE (reference sequence). The CDR3 has 13 amino acids. The CDR3 is CASSLDFDRAAFF. The CDR3 bases that were read are TGTGCCAGCAGCTTGGATTTTGACAGGGCC.